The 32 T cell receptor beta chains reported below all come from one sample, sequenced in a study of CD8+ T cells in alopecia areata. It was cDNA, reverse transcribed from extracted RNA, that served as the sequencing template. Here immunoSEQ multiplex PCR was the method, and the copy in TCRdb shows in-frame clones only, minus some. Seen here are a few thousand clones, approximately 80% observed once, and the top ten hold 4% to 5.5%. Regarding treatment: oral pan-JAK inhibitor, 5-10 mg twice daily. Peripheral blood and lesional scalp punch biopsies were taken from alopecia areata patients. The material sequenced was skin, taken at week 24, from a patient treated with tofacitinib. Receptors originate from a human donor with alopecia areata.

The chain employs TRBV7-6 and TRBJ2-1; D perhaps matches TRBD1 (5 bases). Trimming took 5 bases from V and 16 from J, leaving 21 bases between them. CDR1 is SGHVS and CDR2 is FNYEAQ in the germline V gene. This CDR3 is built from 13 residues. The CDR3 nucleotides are TGTGCCAGCAGCCCATCCCAGGCCCAAGGGGCCTTCTTC. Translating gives CASSPSQAQGAFF.

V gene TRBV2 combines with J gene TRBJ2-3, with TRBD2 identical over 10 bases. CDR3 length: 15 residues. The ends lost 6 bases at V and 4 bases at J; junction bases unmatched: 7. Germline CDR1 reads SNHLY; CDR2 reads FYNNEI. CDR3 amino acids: CASSFASGGSDTQYF. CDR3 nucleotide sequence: TGTGCCAGCAGCTTCGCTAGCGGGGGCTCAGATACGCAGTATTTT.

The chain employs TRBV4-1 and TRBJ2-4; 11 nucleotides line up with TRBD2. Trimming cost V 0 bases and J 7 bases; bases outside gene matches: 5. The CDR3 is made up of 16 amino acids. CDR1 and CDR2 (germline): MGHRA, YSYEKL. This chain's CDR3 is CASSQDRSSGGNIQYF. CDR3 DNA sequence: TGCGCCAGCAGCCAAGATAGGTCTAGCGGGGGGAACATTCAGTACTTC.

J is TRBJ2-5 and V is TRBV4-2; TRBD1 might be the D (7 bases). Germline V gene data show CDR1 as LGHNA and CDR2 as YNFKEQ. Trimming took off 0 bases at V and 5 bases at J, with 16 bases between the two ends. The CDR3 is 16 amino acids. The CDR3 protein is CASSQDGGTVVETQYF. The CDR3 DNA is TGTGCCAGCAGCCAAGATGGAGGGACAGTGGTGGAGACCCAGTACTTC.

The CDR3 DNA sequence: TGTGCCAGCAGCCCCCTGCGGGGGGGCCAGACCGGGGAGCTGTTTTTT. The encoded protein is CASSPLRGGQTGELFF. The gene calls are TRBV5-5 and TRBJ2-2; 9 nucleotides agree with TRBD2. The CDR3 covers 16 residues. Germline assignment: CDR1 SGHKS and CDR2 YYEKEE (reference sequence). The trim removed 4 bases at V and 5 bases at J, leaving 9 bases unmatched.

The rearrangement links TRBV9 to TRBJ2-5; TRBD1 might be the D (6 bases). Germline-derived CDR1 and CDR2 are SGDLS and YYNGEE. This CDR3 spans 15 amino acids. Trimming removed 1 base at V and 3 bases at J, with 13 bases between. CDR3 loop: CASSVTGTPKETQYF. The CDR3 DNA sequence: TGTGCCAGCAGCGTAACCGGGACACCCAAAGAGACCCAGTACTTC.

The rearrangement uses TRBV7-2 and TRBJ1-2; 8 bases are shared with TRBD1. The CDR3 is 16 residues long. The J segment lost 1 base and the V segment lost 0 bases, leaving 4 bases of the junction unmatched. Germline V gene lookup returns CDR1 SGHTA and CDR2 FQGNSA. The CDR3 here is CASSLARQGINYGYTF. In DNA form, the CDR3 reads TGTGCCAGCAGCTTAGCTCGACAGGGGATTAACTATGGCTACACCTTC.

This CDR3 reads CASSPGTPALLYNSPLHF. The CDR3 region has the DNA TGCGCCAGCAGCCCAGGGACACCAGCTTTATTATATAATTCACCCCTCCACTTT. J is TRBJ1-6 and V is TRBV5-1; D may be TRBD1 (6 bases). Germline V gene lookup returns CDR1 SGHRS and CDR2 YFSETQ. V lost 4 bases and J 4 bases, leaving 21 bases between the germline ends. The CDR3 length is 18 residues.

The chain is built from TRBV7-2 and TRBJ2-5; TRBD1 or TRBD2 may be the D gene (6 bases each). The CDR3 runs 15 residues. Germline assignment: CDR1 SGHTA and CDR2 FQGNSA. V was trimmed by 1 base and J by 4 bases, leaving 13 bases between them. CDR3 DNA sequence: TGTGCCAGCAGCTTAGACAGGGTGGGGGGAGAGACCCAGTACTTC. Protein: CASSLDRVGGETQYF.

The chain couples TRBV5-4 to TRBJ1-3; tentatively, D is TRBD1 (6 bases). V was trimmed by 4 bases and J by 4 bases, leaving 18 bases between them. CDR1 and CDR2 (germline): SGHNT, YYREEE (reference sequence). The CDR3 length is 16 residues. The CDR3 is CASSRTAGGSGNTIYF. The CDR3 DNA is TGTGCCAGCAGCCGGACAGCGGGGGGCTCAGGAAACACCATATATTTT. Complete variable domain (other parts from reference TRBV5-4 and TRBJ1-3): ETGVTQSPTHLIKTRGQQVTLRCSSQSGHNTVSWYQQALGQGPQFIFQYYREEENGRGNFPPRFSGLQFPNYSSELNVNALELDDSALYLCASSRTAGGSGNTIYFGEGSWLTVV.

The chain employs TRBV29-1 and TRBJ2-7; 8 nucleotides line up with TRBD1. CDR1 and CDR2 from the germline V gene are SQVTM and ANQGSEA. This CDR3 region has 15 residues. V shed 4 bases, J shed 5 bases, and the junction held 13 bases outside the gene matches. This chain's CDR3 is CSVASTGQGSHEQYF. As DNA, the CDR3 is TGCAGCGTTGCATCCACCGGACAGGGTTCGCACGAGCAGTACTTC.

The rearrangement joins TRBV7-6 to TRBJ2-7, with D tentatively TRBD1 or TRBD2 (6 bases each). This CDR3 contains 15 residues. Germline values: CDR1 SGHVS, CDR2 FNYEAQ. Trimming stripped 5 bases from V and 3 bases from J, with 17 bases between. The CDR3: CASSPLGGPNYEQYF. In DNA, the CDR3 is TGTGCCAGCAGCCCTCTCGGGGGCCCAAACTACGAGCAGTACTTC.

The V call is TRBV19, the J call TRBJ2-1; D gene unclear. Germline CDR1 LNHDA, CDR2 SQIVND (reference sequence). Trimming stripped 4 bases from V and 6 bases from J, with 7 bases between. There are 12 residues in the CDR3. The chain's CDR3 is CASSNRINEQFF. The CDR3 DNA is TGTGCCAGTAGTAATCGGATCAATGAGCAGTTCTTC.

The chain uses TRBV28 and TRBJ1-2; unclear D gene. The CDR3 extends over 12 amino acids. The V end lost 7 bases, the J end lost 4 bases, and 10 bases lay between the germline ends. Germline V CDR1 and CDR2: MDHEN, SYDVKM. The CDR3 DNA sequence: TGTGCCAGCAACGGAGTACCCTATGGCTACACCTTC. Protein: CASNGVPYGYTF.

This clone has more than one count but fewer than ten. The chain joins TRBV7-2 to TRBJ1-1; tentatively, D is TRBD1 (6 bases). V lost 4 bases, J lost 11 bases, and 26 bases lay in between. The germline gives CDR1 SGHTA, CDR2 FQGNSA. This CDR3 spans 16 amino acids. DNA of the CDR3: TGTGCCAGCAGCTCTCCTCCCAGCCCAGAGGGGGATTGGGCTTTCTTT. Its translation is CASSSPPSPEGDWAFF.

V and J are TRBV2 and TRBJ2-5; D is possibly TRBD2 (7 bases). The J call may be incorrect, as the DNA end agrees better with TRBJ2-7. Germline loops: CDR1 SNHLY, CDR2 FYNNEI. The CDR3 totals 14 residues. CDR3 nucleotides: TGTGCCAGCAAGAGGGGGGGGAGCTCCTACGAGCAGTACTTC. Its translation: CASKRGGSSYEQYF.

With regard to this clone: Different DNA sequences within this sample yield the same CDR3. CDR3 region: CASSYWENTEAFF. The CDR3 DNA follows: TGTGCCAGCAGTTATTGGGAGAACACTGAAGCTTTCTTT. The V gene is TRBV6-5, the J gene TRBJ1-1; D ambiguous. V was clipped by 3 bases and J by 1 base, with 6 bases between them. The CDR3 contains 13 residues. Germline V gene data show CDR1 as MNHEY and CDR2 as SVGAGI.

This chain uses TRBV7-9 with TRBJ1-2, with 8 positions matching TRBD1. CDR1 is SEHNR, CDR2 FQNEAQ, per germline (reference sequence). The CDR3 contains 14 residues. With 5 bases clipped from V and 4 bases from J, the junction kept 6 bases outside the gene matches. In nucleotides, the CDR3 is TGTGCCAGCAGCCCTCTTACAGGGGGCTATGGCTACACCTTC. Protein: CASSPLTGGYGYTF.

CDR3 nucleotide sequence: TGTGCCAGCAGCTCCGACCCGCTTAGACTCGGACAGTCTAACACTGAAGCTTTCTTT. Protein: CASSSDPLRLGQSNTEAFF. This chain links TRBV7-2 with TRBJ1-1, with TRBD1 as a possible D gene (6 bases). The CDR3 has 19 amino acids. The germline CDR1 and CDR2 sequences are SGHTA and FQGNSA. V shed 4 bases and J shed 2 bases, with 26 bases lying between them.

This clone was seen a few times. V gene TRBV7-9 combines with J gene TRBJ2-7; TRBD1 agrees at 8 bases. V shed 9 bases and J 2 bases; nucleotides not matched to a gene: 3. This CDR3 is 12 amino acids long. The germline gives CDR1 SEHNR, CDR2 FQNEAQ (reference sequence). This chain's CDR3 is CASSGQAYEQYF. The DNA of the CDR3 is TGTGCCAGTTCGGGACAGGCCTACGAGCAGTACTTC.

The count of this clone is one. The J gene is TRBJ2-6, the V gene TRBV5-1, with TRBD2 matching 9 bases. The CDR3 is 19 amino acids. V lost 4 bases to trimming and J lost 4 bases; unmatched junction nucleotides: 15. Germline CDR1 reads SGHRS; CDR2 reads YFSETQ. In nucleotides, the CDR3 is TGCGCCAGCAGCCCCGGGGATTTGCGGGGGGGCCCCGGGGCCAACGTCCTGACTTTC. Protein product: CASSPGDLRGGPGANVLTF.

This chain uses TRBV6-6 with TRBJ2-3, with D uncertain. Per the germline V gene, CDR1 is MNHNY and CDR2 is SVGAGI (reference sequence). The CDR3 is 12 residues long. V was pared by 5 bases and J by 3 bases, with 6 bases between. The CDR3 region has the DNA TGTGCCAGCAGTATCCAAACAGATACGCAGTATTTT. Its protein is CASSIQTDTQYF.

CDR3 sequence reads: CASSPGTAGQETQYF. The CDR3 DNA follows: TGTGCCAGCAGCCCAGGGACAGCTGGCCAAGAGACCCAGTACTTC. This chain links TRBV4-2 with TRBJ2-5, with 7 bases that match TRBD1. From germline, CDR1 is LGHNA and CDR2 YNFKEQ. CDR3 length: 15 amino acids. V trimming: 4 bases; J trimming: 1 base; junction bases outside the gene matches: 6.

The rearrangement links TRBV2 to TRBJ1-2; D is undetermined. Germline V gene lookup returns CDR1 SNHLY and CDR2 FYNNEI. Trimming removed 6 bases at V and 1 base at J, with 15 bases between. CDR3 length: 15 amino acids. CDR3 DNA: TGTGCCAGCAGCGAGGAGACACCTATTAACTATGGCTACACCTTC. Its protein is CASSEETPINYGYTF.

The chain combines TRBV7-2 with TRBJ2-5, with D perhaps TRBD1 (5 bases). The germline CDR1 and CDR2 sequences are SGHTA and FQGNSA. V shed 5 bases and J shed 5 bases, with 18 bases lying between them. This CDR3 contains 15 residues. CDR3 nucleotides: TGTGCCAGCAGCGCCACGTCCCTGGCAGGGGAGACCCAGTACTTC. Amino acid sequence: CASSATSLAGETQYF.

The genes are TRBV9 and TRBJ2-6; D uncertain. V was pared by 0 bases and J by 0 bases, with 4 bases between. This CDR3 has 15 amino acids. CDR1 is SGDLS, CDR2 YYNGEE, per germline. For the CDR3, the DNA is TGTGCCAGCAGCGTAGGGTTCTCTGGGGCCAACGTCCTGACTTTC. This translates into CASSVGFSGANVLTF.

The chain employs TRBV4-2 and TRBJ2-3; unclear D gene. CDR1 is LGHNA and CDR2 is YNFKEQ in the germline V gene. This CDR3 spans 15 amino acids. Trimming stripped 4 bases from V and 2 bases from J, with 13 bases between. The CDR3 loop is CASSLRPDNTDTQYF. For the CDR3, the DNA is TGTGCCAGCAGCCTACGCCCTGACAACACAGATACGCAGTATTTT.

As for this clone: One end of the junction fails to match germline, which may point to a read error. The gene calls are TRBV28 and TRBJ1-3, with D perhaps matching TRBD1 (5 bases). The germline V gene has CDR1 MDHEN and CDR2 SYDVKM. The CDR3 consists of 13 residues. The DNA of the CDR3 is TGCGCCGCGGGGCGGAACACTATAAACACCATATATTTT. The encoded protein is CAAGRNTINTIYF.

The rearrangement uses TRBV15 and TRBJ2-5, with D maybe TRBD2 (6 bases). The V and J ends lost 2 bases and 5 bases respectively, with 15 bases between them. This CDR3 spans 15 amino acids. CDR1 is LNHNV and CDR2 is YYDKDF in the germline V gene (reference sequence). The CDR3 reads CATSRHSEGSETQYF. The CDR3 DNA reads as TGTGCCACCAGCAGACACTCGGAGGGGTCCGAGACCCAGTACTTC.

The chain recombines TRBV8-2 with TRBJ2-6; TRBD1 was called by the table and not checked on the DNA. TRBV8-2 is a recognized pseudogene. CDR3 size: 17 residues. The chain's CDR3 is CGSALRITQSRANVLTF. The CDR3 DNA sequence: TGTGGCAGTGCTCTCAGGATAACACAAAGCCGGGCCAACGTCCTGACTTTC.

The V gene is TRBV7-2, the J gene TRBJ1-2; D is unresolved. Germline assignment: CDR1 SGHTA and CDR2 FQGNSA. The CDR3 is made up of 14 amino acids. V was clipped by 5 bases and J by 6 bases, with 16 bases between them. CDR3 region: CASSPRIELDGYTF. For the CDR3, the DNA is TGTGCCAGCAGCCCCCGGATCGAACTCGATGGCTACACCTTC. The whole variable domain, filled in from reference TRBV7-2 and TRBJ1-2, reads GAGVSQSPSNKVTEKGKDVELRCDPISGHTALYWYRQSLGQGLEFLIYFQGNSAPDKSGLPSDRFSAERTGGSVSTLTIQRTQQEDSAVYLCASSPRIELDGYTFGSGTRLTVV.

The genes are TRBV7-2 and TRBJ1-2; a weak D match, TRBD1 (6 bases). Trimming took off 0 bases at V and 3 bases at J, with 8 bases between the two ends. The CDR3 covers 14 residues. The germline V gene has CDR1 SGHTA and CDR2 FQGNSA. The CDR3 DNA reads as TGTGCCAGCAGCTTAGCTCGGACAGACTATGGCTACACCTTC. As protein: CASSLARTDYGYTF.